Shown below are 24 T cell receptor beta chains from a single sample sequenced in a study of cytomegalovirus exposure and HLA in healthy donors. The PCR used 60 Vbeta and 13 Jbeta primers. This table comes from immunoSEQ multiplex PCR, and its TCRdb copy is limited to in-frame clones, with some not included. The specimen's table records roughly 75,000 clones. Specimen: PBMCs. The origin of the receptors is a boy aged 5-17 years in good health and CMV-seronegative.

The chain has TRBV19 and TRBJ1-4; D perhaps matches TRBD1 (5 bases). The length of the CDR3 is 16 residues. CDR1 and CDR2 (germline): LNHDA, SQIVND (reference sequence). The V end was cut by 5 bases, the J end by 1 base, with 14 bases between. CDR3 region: CASSAQVMGTNEKLFF. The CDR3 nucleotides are TGTGCCAGTAGTGCACAGGTGATGGGAACTAATGAAAAACTGTTTTTT.

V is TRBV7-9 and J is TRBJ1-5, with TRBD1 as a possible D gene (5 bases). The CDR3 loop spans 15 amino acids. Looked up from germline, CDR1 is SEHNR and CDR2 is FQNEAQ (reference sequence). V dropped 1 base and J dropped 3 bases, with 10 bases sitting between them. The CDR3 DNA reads TGTGCCAGCAGCTTAGGGGGGGACCCCAATCAGCCCCAGCATTTT. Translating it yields CASSLGGDPNQPQHF.

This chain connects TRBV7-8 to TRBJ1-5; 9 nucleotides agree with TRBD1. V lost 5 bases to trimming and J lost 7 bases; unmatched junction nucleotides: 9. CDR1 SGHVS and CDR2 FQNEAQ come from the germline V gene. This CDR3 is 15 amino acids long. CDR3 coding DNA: TGTGCCAGCAGCCCACAGGGGGCTGCGGGGCAGCCCCAGCATTTT. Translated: CASSPQGAAGQPQHF.

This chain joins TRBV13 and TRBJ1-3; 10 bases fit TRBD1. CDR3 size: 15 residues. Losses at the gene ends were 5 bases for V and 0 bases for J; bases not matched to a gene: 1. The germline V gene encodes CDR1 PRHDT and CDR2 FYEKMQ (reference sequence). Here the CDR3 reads CASSRQGASGNTIYF. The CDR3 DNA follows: TGTGCCAGCAGCCGACAGGGGGCCTCTGGAAACACCATATATTTT.

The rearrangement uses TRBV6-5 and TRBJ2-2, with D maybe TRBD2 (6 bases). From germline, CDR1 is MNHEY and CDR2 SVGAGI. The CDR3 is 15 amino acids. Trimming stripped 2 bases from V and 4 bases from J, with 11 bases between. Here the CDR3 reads CASSYDRGGTGELFF. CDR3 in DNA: TGTGCCAGCAGTTACGATCGGGGAGGCACCGGGGAGCTGTTTTTT.

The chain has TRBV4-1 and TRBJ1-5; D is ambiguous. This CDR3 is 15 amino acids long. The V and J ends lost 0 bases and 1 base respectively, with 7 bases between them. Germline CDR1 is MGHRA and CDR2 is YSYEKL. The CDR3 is CASSQDHNSNQPQHF. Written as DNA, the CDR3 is TGCGCCAGCAGCCAAGATCACAACAGCAATCAGCCCCAGCATTTT.

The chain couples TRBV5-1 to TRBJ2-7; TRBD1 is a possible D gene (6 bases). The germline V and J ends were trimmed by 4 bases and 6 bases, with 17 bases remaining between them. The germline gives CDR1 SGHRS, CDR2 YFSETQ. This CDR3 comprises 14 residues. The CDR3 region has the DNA TGCGCCAGCAGCCAAATTCTACAGGGCGGCGAGCAGTACTTC. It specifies CASSQILQGGEQYF.

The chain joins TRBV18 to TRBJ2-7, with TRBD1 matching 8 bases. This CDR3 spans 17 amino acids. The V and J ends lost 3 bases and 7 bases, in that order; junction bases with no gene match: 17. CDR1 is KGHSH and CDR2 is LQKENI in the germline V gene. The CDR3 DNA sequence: TGTGCCAGCTCACCTCAGGGGGCAAAATCCGGGACGAGGGAGCAGTACTTC. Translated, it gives CASSPQGAKSGTREQYF.

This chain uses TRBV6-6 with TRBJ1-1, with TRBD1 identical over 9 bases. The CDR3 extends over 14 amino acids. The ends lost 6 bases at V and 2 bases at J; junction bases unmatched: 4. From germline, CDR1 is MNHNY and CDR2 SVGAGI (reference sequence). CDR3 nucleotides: TGTGCCAGCAGCAGTACAGGGGGCAACACTGAAGCTTTCTTT. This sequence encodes CASSSTGGNTEAFF.

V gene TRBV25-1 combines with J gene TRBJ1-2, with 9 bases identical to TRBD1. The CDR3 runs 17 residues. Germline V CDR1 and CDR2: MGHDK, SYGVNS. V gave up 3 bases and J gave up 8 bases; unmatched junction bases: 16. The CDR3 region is CASSDYRTGDHGGGYTF. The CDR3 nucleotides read TGTGCCAGCAGTGATTACCGGACAGGGGATCATGGGGGAGGCTACACCTTC.

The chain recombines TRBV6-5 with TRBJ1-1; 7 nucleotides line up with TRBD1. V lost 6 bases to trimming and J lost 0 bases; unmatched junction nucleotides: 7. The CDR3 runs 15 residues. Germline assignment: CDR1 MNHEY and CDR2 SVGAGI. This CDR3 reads CASSRGTVMNTEAFF. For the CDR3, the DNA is TGTGCCAGCAGCCGTGGGACAGTTATGAACACTGAAGCTTTCTTT.

The CDR3 sequence: CASSWGQTNTEAFF. Written as DNA, the CDR3 is TGTGCCAGCAGCTGGGGACAGACGAACACTGAAGCTTTCTTT. This chain connects TRBV5-6 to TRBJ1-1; 7 bases match TRBD1. The CDR3 length is 14 residues. The J segment lost 1 base and the V segment lost 3 bases, leaving 3 bases of the junction unmatched. The germline gives CDR1 SGHDT, CDR2 YYEEEE.

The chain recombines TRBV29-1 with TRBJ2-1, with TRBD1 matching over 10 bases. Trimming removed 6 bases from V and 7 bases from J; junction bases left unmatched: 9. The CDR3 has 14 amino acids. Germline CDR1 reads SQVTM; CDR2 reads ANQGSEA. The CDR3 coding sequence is TGCAGCGTCCGAAAACCGGGACAGGGGAATGAGCAGTTCTTC. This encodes CSVRKPGQGNEQFF.

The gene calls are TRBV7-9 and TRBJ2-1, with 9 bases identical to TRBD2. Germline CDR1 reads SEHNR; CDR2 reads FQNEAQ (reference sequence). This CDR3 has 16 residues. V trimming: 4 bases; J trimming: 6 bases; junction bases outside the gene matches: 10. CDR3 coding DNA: TGTGCCAGCAGCTCGCCTCCTGGCGGGGGGGCCAATGAGCAGTTCTTC. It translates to CASSSPPGGGANEQFF. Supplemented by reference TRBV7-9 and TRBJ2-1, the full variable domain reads DTGVSQNPRHKITKRGQNVTFRCDPISEHNRLYWYRQTLGQGPEFLTYFQNEAQLEKSRLLSDRFSAERPKGSFSTLEIQRTEQGDSAMYLCASSSPPGGGANEQFFGPGTRLTVL.

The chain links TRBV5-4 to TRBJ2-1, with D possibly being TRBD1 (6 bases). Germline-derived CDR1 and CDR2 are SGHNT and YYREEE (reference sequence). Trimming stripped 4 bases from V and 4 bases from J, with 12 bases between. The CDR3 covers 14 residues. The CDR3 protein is CASSKKGDYNEQFF. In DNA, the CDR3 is TGTGCCAGCAGCAAGAAGGGGGATTACAATGAGCAGTTCTTC. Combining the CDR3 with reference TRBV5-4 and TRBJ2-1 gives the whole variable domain ETGVTQSPTHLIKTRGQQVTLRCSSQSGHNTVSWYQQALGQGPQFIFQYYREEENGRGNFPPRFSGLQFPNYSSELNVNALELDDSALYLCASSKKGDYNEQFFGPGTRLTVL.

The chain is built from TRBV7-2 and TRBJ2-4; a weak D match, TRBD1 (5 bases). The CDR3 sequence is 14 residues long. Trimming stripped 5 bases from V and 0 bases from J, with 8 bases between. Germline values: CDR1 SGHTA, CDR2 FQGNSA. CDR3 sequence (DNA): TGTGCCAGCAGCGAGACAGTAGCCAAAAACATTCAGTACTTC. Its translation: CASSETVAKNIQYF.

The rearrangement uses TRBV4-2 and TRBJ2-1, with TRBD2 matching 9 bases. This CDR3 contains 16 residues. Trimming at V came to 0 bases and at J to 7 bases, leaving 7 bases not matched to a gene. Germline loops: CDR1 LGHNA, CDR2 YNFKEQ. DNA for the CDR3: TGTGCCAGCAGCCAAGATATGACTAGCGGCGGGAATGAGCAGTTCTTC. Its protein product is CASSQDMTSGGNEQFF.

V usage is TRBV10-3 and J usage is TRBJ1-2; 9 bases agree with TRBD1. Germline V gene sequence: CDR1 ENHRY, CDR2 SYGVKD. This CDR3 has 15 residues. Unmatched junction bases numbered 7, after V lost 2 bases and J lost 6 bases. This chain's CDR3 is CAISEEGTGLDGYTF. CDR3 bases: TGTGCCATCAGTGAGGAAGGGACAGGGTTAGATGGCTACACCTTC.

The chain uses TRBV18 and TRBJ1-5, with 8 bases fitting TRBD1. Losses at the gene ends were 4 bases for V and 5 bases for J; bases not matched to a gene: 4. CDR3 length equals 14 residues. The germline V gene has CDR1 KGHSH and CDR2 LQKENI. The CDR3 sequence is CASSLTQGDQPQHF. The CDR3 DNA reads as TGTGCCAGCTCACTAACACAGGGGGATCAGCCCCAGCATTTT.

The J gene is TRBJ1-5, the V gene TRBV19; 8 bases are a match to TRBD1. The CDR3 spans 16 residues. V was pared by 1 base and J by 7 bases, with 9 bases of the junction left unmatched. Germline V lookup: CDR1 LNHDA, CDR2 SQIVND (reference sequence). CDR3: CASSIGGQGLGQPQHF. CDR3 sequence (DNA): TGTGCCAGTAGTATAGGTGGACAGGGCCTCGGGCAGCCCCAGCATTTT.

CDR3 protein: CASSYRGLASDTQYF. In DNA form, the CDR3 reads TGTGCCAGCAGTTACCGAGGACTAGCGTCAGATACGCAGTATTTT. The rearrangement joins TRBV6-5 to TRBJ2-3, with 9 bases fitting TRBD2. The CDR3 extends over 15 amino acids. J lost 4 bases, V lost 2 bases, and 4 bases had no gene match. Germline V gene lookup returns CDR1 MNHEY and CDR2 SVGAGI.

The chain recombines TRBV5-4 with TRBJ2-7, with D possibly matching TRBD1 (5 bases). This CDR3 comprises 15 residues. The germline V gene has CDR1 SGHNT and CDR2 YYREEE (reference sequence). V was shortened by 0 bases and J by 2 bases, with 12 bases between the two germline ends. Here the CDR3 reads CASSLVDRGAYEQYF. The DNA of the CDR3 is TGTGCCAGCAGCTTGGTTGACAGAGGAGCCTACGAGCAGTACTTC.

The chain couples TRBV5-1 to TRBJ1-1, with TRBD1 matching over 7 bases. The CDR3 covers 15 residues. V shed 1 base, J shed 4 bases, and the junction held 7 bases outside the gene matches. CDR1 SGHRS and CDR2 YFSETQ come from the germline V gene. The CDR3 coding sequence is TGCGCCAGCAGCTTGAGTCGTCAGGGGGGCACTGAAGCTTTCTTT. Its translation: CASSLSRQGGTEAFF.

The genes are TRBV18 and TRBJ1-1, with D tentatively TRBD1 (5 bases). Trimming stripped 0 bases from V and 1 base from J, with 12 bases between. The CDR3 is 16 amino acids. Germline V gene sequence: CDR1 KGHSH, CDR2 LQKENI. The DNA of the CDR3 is TGTGCCAGCTCACCACCACCCAGCAGGGAGAACACTGAAGCTTTCTTT. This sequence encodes CASSPPPSRENTEAFF.